This T cell receptor (beta chain) was identified in a study of blood T cells in healthy people across ages. Notes on the study in general: Long-lived and aged donors differed, with more naive CD4+ cells and higher diversity in the long-lived. What prevented conclusive comparison of naive and antigen-experienced cells was that PBMCs were unsorted.

CDR3 size: 16 residues. CDR1 and CDR2 (germline): DFQATT, SNEGSKA (reference sequence). V was trimmed by 0 bases and J by 5 bases, leaving 18 bases between them. The authors ran a second PCR of about 6 to 11 cycles using a sample-barcoded 5' primer and a J-beta primer mix. A tag from a template-switch adaptor with 12 random nucleotides marked each cDNA molecule. TCRdb re-called the 5' RACE reads with MiXCR, one entry per CDR3 protein. The profile shows around 400,000 distinct CDR3 sequences, approximately 47% of them singletons. Concerning this clonotype itself: Its antigen is still unknown.

This clonotype was sampled from a man in his 60s in good health. This sequence joins TRBV20-1 and TRBJ2-3; D is possibly TRBD1 or TRBD2 (7 bases each). Input material: blood. The DNA of the CDR3 is TGCAGTGCTAGAGATCAGGGAGGGGGCCTCAGAGATACGCAGTATTTT. The encoded protein is CSARDQGGGLRDTQYF.